The 4 T cell receptor beta chains reported below all come from one sample, sequenced in a study of Ad26.COV2.S vaccination and SARS-CoV-2 variants. Some clones are missing from TCRdb's copy, which holds only in-frame ones; the method was immunoSEQ multiplex PCR. The table has about 240,000 clones, around nine tenths seen once. Treatment of the sample: about 20 received Ad26.COV2.S at low or high dose, single or two shots; about five received placebo; per-sample allocation not given. Following the first vaccine or placebo injection, samples were taken on day 63. The sequences come from peripheral blood, collected in a trial of Ad26.COV2.S vaccine versus placebo. Receptor source: a person aged 18-60 years who received the Ad26.COV2.S COVID-19 vaccine or a placebo.

The genes are TRBV11-2 and TRBJ1-5; perhaps TRBD1 as D (5 bases). The CDR3 spans 16 residues. Germline values: CDR1 SGHAT, CDR2 FQNNGV. Trimming took off 5 bases at V and 2 bases at J, with 16 bases between the two ends. The CDR3 nucleotides are TGTGCCAGCAGCCAAAGCGCAGGGATGGGCAATCAGCCCCAGCATTTT. Translated: CASSQSAGMGNQPQHF.

This clone was observed a handful of times. This chain connects TRBV9 to TRBJ2-7; D may correspond to TRBD1 or TRBD2 (7 bases each). Per germline, CDR1 SGDLS and CDR2 YYNGEE. This CDR3 comprises 14 residues. V was trimmed by 0 bases and J by 7 bases, leaving 14 bases between them. CDR3 DNA: TGTGCCAGCAGCGTAGCTGGGACAGCGGGGGAGCAGTACTTC. Translation gives CASSVAGTAGEQYF.

The gene calls are TRBV6-5 and TRBJ2-1; perhaps TRBD2 as D (6 bases). Germline V gene lookup returns CDR1 MNHEY and CDR2 SVGAGI. The CDR3 extends over 14 amino acids. Trimming took 6 bases from V and 9 from J, leaving 18 bases between them. The CDR3 bases are TGTGCCAGCAGCCCGGGACTGGGGCTGGGTGAGCAGTTCTTC. Translation gives CASSPGLGLGEQFF.

This chain joins TRBV7-2 and TRBJ2-6; the D gene is possibly TRBD2 (5 bases). The CDR3 totals 15 residues. V was shortened by 4 bases and J by 2 bases, with 9 bases between the two germline ends. Germline values: CDR1 SGHTA, CDR2 FQGNSA. The CDR3 DNA sequence: TGTGCCAGCAGCTCCCGGGGTGCTGGGGCCAACGTCCTGACTTTC. It yields the protein CASSSRGAGANVLTF.